A selection of T cell receptor beta chains follows, all from one sample in a study of blood T cell repertoires in COVID-19. TCRdb keeps only in-frame clones here, not all; method: immunoSEQ multiplex PCR. The sample carries some 320,000 clones, about 82% recorded once. The specimen sequenced was peripheral blood. The receptor set was obtained from a human donor in a cohort sampled during active COVID-19. Each CDR3 is given with its conserved first and last residue. Fields, in order: V gene, clone size, J gene, D gene, CDR3 length, CDR3 protein, CDR3 DNA. A D gene is named only where the DNA matches it firmly. Size is omitted from some rows. Given values are once, few, many or a class for expanded clones.

>TRBV5-1|NA|TRBJ1-2|NA|15
CASSPVLDGDYGYTF
TGCGCCAGCAGCCCCGTGCTGGACGGGGACTATGGCTACACCTTC
>TRBV5-4|NA|TRBJ2-1|NA|14
CASSSPREVSGQFF
TGTGCCAGCAGCTCCCCTCGAGAGGTTTCTGGGCAGTTCTTC
>TRBV9|NA|TRBJ1-5|TRBD1|16
CASSVGGTGINQPQHF
TGTGCCAGCAGCGTAGGGGGGACAGGAATCAATCAGCCCCAGCATTTT
>TRBV9|NA|TRBJ2-2|TRBD1|13
CASKTGFTGELFF
TGTGCCAGCAAGACAGGGTTCACCGGGGAGCTGTTTTTT
>TRBV6-5|NA|TRBJ1-1|TRBD1|14
CASRGGGAFSGAFF
TGTGCCAGCAGAGGAGGGGGCGCGTTTAGTGGAGCTTTCTTT
>TRBV5-1|NA|TRBJ1-1|TRBD1|16
CASSRDRAPPNTEAFF
TGCGCCAGCAGCCGGGACAGGGCCCCCCCTAACACTGAAGCTTTCTTT
>TRBV9|NA|TRBJ1-5|NA|14
CASSVGDSNQPQHF
TGTGCCAGCAGCGTTGGAGATAGCAATCAGCCCCAGCATTTT
>TRBV11-2|few|TRBJ1-1|TRBD1|16
CASSLLPQGGSTEAFF
TGTGCCAGCAGCTTATTGCCCCAGGGGGGAAGCACTGAAGCTTTCTTT
>TRBV19|few|TRBJ2-7|NA|15
CASSMQGQPSYEQYF
TGTGCCAGTAGTATGCAGGGCCAACCTTCCTACGAGCAGTACTTC
>TRBV19|NA|TRBJ2-2|TRBD2|15
CASSLRTSGTGELFF
TGTGCCAGTAGCCTACGGACTAGCGGGACCGGGGAGCTGTTTTTT
>TRBV5-6|NA|TRBJ2-4|TRBD1|15
CASSRPGQGRNIQYF
TGTGCCAGCAGCCGACCGGGACAGGGACGTAATATTCAGTACTTC
>TRBV6-5|NA|TRBJ2-7|NA|15
CASRAQRRGTYEQYF
TGTGCCAGCAGAGCTCAACGTAGGGGAACCTACGAGCAGTACTTC
>TRBV5-1|NA|TRBJ2-7|NA|12
CASSSTGREQYF
TGCGCCAGCAGCTCGACAGGTCGGGAGCAGTACTTC
>TRBV6-2/TRBV6-3|once|TRBJ1-5|NA|12
CASSYSIGAQHF
TGTGCCAGCAGTTACTCGATAGGGGCCCAGCATTTT
>TRBV5-1|NA|TRBJ2-7|TRBD1|14
CASSLGTGYYEQYF
TGCGCCAGCAGCTTGGGGACAGGCTACTACGAGCAGTACTTC
>TRBV7-6|NA|TRBJ1-2|TRBD1|13
CASSSPTGDGYTF
TGTGCCAGCAGCTCACCCACAGGGGATGGCTACACCTTC
>TRBV2|NA|TRBJ2-3|NA|16
CASPAAGVTSTDTQYF
TGTGCCAGCCCAGCTGCTGGAGTTACTAGCACAGATACGCAGTATTTT
>TRBV5-4|NA|TRBJ1-2|TRBD1|14
CASSTGQGMYGYTF
TGTGCCAGCAGCACCGGACAGGGGATGTATGGCTACACCTTC
>TRBV7-3|NA|TRBJ1-1|NA|14
CASSLGTEYTEAFF
TGTGCCAGCAGCTTGGGGACTGAATACACTGAAGCTTTCTTT
>TRBV19|NA|TRBJ1-2|TRBD1|15
CASRLRDRFNYGYTF
TGTGCCAGTAGGCTTCGGGACAGATTTAACTATGGCTACACCTTC
>TRBV29-1|NA|TRBJ2-7|NA|12
CSVVGPAGEQYF
TGCAGCGTTGTGGGCCCGGCAGGGGAGCAGTACTTC
>TRBV30|once|TRBJ2-3|NA|13
CAWSVQEGDTQYF
TGTGCCTGGAGTGTACAGGAAGGAGATACGCAGTATTTT
>TRBV10-3|NA|TRBJ1-1|NA|12
CAIRGTTAEAFF
TGTGCCATCAGGGGGACTACGGCTGAAGCTTTCTTT
>TRBV19|NA|TRBJ1-2|NA|16
CASSRDAAGAVYGYTF
TGTGCCAGTAGTAGGGACGCGGCGGGAGCCGTCTATGGCTACACCTTC
>TRBV7-3|NA|TRBJ2-1|TRBD2|16
CASSFLPGTSRNEQFF
TGTGCCAGCAGCTTTCTACCCGGGACTAGTCGTAATGAGCAGTTCTTC
>TRBV10-3|NA|TRBJ1-1|TRBD1|14
CAISTGQPNTEAFF
TGTGCCATCAGTACGGGACAGCCGAACACTGAAGCTTTCTTT
>TRBV5-1|NA|TRBJ1-2|TRBD1|14
CASSASTGLDGYTF
TGCGCCAGCAGCGCCTCGACAGGGCTAGATGGCTACACCTTC
>TRBV12-3/TRBV12-4|NA|TRBJ1-1|TRBD1|13
CARTGGVRTEAFF
TGTGCCAGAACAGGGGGCGTGAGGACTGAAGCTTTCTTT
>TRBV6-5|NA|TRBJ1-2|TRBD1|14
CATLISQGFYGYTF
TGTGCCACCCTCATCTCACAGGGGTTTTATGGCTACACCTTC
>TRBV10-2|NA|TRBJ2-7|NA|16
CASTMSIVGARNEQYF
TGCGCCAGCACTATGAGTATCGTGGGGGCGCGCAACGAGCAGTACTTC
>TRBV19|NA|TRBJ1-5|NA|14
CASTNTGRRQPQHF
TGTGCCAGCACTAACACAGGGCGGCGACAGCCCCAGCATTTT
>TRBV24-1|NA|TRBJ2-3|NA|14
CATSAGFSTDTQYF
TGTGCCACCAGTGCGGGGTTTAGCACAGATACGCAGTATTTT
>TRBV30|NA|TRBJ2-1|TRBD1|14
CAWGTGGISNEQFF
TGTGCCTGGGGGACAGGGGGCATCAGCAATGAGCAGTTCTTC
>TRBV6-5|once|TRBJ1-2|NA|12
CASRDSQEGYTF
TGTGCCAGCAGGGACAGTCAAGAGGGCTACACCTTC
>TRBV7-3|NA|TRBJ2-3|NA|15
CASSLTVGPTDTQYF
TGTGCCAGCAGCTTGACGGTGGGGCCTACAGATACGCAGTATTTT
>TRBV7-2|once|TRBJ2-7|TRBD2|14
CASSQIAGLGEQYF
TGTGCCAGCAGCCAAATAGCGGGGCTGGGGGAGCAGTACTTC
>TRBV30|NA|TRBJ1-1|NA|12
CAWSVGGIGAFF
TGTGCCTGGAGTGTTGGAGGGATCGGAGCTTTCTTT
>TRBV5-1|NA|TRBJ2-1|TRBD2|16
CASSSQGAGGNNEQFF
TGCGCCAGCAGCTCTCAGGGAGCGGGGGGAAACAATGAGCAGTTCTTC
>TRBV30|once|TRBJ1-1|NA|12
CAWSVLDTEAFF
TGTGCCTGGAGTGTACTCGACACTGAAGCTTTCTTT
>TRBV5-1|NA|TRBJ2-6|TRBD1|17
CASSSGTGGSGANVLTF
TGCGCCAGCAGCTCCGGGACAGGGGGCTCTGGGGCCAACGTCCTGACTTTC
>TRBV6-5|NA|TRBJ2-1|TRBD1|14
CASSYGTGDNEQFF
TGTGCCAGCAGTTACGGGACAGGGGACAATGAGCAGTTCTTC
>TRBV9|NA|TRBJ1-2|NA|13
CASSEAGRNGYTF
TGTGCCAGCAGCGAGGCGGGCAGGAATGGCTACACCTTC
>TRBV19|NA|TRBJ1-5|NA|13
CASYRGYGQPQHF
TGTGCCAGTTATAGGGGTTATGGTCAGCCCCAGCATTTT
>TRBV7-9|NA|TRBJ1-3|TRBD1|15
CASTTLDRGQDTIYF
TGTGCCAGCACCACACTTGACAGGGGCCAAGACACCATATATTTT
>TRBV5-7|NA|TRBJ2-5|TRBD2|17
CASSLRTRTLAQETQYF
TGTGCCAGCAGCTTGAGGACTAGGACACTCGCCCAAGAGACCCAGTACTTC
>TRBV24-1|NA|TRBJ2-1|TRBD2|16
CATSDLLAGELDEQFF
TGTGCCACCAGTGATCTACTAGCGGGGGAGTTGGATGAGCAGTTCTTC
>TRBV6-5|NA|TRBJ2-7|TRBD1|15
CASSYKGQGSYEQYF
TGTGCCAGCAGTTATAAGGGACAGGGGTCCTACGAGCAGTACTTC
>TRBV2|NA|TRBJ1-1|NA|13
CASSLTANTEAFF
TGTGCCAGCAGTCTCACAGCGAACACTGAAGCTTTCTTT
>TRBV3-1/TRBV3-2|once|TRBJ2-1|TRBD2|15
CASSHGTSSYNEQFF
TGTGCCAGCAGCCACGGGACTAGCTCCTACAATGAGCAGTTCTTC
>TRBV3-1/TRBV3-2|NA|TRBJ2-5|NA|14
CASSQAQGQETQYF
TGTGCCAGCAGCCAAGCTCAGGGGCAAGAGACCCAGTACTTC
>TRBV30|few|TRBJ2-7|TRBD1|13
CAWRRTGVYEQYF
TGTGCCTGGAGACGGACAGGGGTGTACGAGCAGTACTTC
>TRBV4-2|NA|TRBJ1-1|NA|16
CASSQDVGAGDTEAFF
TGTGCCAGCAGCCAAGATGTTGGGGCAGGGGACACTGAAGCTTTCTTT
>TRBV3-1/TRBV3-2|NA|TRBJ2-1|NA|16
CASSLKTSLRGNEQFF
TGTGCCAGCAGCCTCAAAACAAGCCTACGGGGAAATGAGCAGTTCTTC
>TRBV24-1|NA|TRBJ1-2|NA|12
CATSEDRVGYTF
TGTGCCACCAGTGAGGACAGAGTTGGCTACACCTTC
>TRBV2|NA|TRBJ2-7|TRBD1|14
CASSEQGVMYEQYF
TGTGCCAGCAGTGAACAGGGGGTGATGTACGAGCAGTACTTC